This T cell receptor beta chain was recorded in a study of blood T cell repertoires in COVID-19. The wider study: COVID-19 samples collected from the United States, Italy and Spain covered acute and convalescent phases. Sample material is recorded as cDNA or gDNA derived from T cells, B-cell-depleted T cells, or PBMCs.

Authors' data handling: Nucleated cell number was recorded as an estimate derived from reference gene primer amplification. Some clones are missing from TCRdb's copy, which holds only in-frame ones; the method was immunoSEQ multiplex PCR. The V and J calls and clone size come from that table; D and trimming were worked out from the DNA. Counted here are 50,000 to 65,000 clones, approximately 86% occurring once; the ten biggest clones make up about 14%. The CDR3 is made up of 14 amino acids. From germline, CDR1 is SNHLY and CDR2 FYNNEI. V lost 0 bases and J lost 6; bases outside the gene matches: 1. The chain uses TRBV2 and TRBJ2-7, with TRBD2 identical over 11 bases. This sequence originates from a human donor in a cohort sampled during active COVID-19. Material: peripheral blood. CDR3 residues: CASSEASGRGEQYF. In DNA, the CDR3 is TGTGCCAGCAGTGAAGCTAGCGGGAGGGGCGAGCAGTACTTC.